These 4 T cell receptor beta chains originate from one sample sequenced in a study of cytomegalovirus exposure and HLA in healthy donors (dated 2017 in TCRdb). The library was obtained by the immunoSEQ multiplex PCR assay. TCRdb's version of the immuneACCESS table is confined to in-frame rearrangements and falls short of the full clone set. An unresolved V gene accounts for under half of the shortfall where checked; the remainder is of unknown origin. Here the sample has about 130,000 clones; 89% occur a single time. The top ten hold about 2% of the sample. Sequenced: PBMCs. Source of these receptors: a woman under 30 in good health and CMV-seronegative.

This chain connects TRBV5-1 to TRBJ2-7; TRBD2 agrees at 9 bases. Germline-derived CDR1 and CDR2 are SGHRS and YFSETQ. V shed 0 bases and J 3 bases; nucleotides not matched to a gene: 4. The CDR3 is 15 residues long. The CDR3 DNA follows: TGCGCCAGCAGCTTGGTTGCGCGGGAGGGCTACGAGCAGTACTTC. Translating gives CASSLVAREGYEQYF.

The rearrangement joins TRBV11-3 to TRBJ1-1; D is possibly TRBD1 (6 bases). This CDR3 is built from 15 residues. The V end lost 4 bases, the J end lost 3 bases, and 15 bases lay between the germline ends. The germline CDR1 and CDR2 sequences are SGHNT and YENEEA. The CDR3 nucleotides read TGTGCCAGCAGCTGGGGATTAACAGGGCACACTGAAGCTTTCTTT. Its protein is CASSWGLTGHTEAFF.

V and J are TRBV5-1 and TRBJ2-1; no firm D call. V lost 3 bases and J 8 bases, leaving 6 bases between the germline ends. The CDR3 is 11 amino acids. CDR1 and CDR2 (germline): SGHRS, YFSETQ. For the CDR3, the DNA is TGCGCCAGCAGCTCAGGCGATGAGCAGTTCTTC. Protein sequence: CASSSGDEQFF.

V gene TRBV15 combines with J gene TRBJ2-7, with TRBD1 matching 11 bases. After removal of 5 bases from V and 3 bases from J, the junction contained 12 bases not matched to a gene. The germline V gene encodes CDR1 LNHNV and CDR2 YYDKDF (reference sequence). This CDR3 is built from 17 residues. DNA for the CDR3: TGTGCCACCAGCGAACAGCCCGGGACAGGGGGTTACTACGAGCAGTACTTC. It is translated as CATSEQPGTGGYYEQYF. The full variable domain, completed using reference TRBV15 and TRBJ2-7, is DAMVIQNPRYQVTQFGKPVTLSCSQTLNHNVMYWYQQKSSQAPKLLFHYYDKDFNNEADTPDNFQSRRPNTSFCFLDIRSPGLGDTAMYLCATSEQPGTGGYYEQYFGPGTRLTVT.